This T cell receptor beta chain was obtained from a study of shared clonotypes between healthy human individuals. Clones were sequenced by immunoSEQ multiplex PCR, and TCRdb holds only the in-frame ones, with some missing. The profile shows 2 million to 3 million clones, over 85% of them singletons. Germline V gene data show CDR1 as SGHNT and CDR2 as YYREEE (reference sequence). The CDR3 length is 14 residues. Between the trimmed V and J ends, which lost 3 bases and 0 bases, there was a span of 7 bases. The receptor was isolated from a young man in good health. Some clones in this sample may be carry-over from other donors' samples. The sample comprised naive CD4+ T cells from PBMCs. Noted subset: CD45RA+ positively selected. The V gene is TRBV5-4, the J gene TRBJ1-5, with D tentatively TRBD1 (6 bases). The CDR3 spells CASSSDSSNQPQHF. For the CDR3, the DNA is TGTGCCAGCAGCTCGGACAGTAGCAATCAGCCCCAGCATTTT.